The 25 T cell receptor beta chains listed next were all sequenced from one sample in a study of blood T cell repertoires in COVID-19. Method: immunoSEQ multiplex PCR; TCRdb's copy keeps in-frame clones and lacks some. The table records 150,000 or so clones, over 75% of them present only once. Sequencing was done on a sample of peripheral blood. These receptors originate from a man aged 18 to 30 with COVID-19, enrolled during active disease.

Here the CDR3 DNA reads TGTGCCACCAGCAGAGAGATCGCGGGAGGGTTCGATGAGCAGTTCTTC. It codes for CATSREIAGGFDEQFF. This chain joins TRBV15 and TRBJ2-1, with 9 bases that match TRBD2. CDR1 and CDR2 from the germline V gene are LNHNV and YYDKDF (reference sequence). The CDR3 extends over 16 amino acids. With V trimmed by 0 bases and J by 8 bases, 8 bases remained unmatched.

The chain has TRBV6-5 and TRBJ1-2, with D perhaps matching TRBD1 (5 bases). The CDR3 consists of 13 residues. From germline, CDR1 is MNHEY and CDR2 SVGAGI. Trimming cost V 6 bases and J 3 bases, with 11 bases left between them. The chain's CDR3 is CASSLGVHYGYTF. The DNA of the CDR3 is TGTGCCAGCAGCTTAGGGGTTCACTATGGCTACACCTTC.

The CDR3 region has the DNA TGTGCCAGCAGTTTCGGACAGGCCGTTAACAATGAGCAGTTCTTC. This codes for CASSFGQAVNNEQFF. This rearrangement joins TRBV11-3 to TRBJ2-1, with 7 bases fitting TRBD1. The V gene end was trimmed by 6 bases and the J gene end by 5 bases; junction bases not matched to a gene: 10. CDR3 length: 15 residues. Germline lookup yields CDR1 SGHNT and CDR2 YENEEA.

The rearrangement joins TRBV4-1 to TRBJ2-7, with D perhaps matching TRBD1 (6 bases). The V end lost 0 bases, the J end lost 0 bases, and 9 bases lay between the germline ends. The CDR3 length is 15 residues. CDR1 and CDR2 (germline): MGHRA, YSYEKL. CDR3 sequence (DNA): TGCGCCAGCAGCCAAGAGGGACACCTCTCCTACGAGCAGTACTTC. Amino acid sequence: CASSQEGHLSYEQYF.

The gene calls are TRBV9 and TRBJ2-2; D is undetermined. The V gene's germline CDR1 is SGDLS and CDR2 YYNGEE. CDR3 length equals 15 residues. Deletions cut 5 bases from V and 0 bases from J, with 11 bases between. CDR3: CASRSGRSNTGELFF. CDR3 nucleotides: TGTGCCAGCAGGAGTGGGCGATCGAACACCGGGGAGCTGTTTTTT.

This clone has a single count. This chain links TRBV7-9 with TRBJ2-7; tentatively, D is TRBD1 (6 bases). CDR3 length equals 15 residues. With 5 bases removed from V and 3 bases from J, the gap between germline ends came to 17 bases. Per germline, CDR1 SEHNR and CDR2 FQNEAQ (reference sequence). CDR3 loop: CASSAGDPHGYEQYF. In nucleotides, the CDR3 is TGTGCCAGCAGCGCAGGGGACCCTCACGGCTACGAGCAGTACTTC.

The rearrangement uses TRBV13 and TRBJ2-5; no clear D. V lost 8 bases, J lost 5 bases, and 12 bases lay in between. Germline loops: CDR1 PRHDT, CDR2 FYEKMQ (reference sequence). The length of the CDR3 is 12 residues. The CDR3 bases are TGTGCCAGCGGCCTCGGGTCGGAGACCCAGTACTTC. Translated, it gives CASGLGSETQYF. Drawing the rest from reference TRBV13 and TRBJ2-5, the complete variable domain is AAGVIQSPRHLIKEKRETATLKCYPIPRHDTVYWYQQGPGQDPQFLISFYEKMQSDKGSIPDRFSAQQFSDYHSELNMSSLELGDSALYFCASGLGSETQYFGPGTRLLVL.

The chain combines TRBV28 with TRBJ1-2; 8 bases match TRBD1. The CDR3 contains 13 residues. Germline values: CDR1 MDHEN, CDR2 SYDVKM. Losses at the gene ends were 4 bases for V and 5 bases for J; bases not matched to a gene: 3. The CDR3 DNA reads TGTGCCAGCAGTTCGGGACAGGTTTATGGCTACACCTTC. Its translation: CASSSGQVYGYTF.

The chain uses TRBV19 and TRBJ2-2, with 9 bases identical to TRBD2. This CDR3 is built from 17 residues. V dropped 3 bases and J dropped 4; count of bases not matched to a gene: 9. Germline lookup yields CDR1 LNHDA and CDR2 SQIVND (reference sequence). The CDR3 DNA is TGTGCCAGTAGTATCCTCGTTAGCGGGAGAGTCACCGGGGAGCTGTTTTTT. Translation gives CASSILVSGRVTGELFF. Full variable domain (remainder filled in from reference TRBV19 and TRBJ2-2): DGGITQSPKYLFRKEGQNVTLSCEQNLNHDAMYWYRQDPGQGLRLIYYSQIVNDFQKGDIAEGYSVSREKKESFPLTVTSAQKNPTAFYLCASSILVSGRVTGELFFGEGSRLTVL.

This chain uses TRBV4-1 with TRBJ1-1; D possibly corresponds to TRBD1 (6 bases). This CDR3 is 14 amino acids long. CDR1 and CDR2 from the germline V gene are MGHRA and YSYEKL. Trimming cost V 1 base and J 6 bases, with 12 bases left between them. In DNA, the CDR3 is TGCGCCAGCAGCCAAGCCACAGGGTCGCCTGAAGCTTTCTTT. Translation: CASSQATGSPEAFF.

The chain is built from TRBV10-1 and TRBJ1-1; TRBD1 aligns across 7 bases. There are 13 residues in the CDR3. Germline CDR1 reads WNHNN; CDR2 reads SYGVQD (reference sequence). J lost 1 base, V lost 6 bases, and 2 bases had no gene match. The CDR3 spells CASSRDRNTEAFF. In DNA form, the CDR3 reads TGCGCCAGCAGCCGGGACAGGAACACTGAAGCTTTCTTT.

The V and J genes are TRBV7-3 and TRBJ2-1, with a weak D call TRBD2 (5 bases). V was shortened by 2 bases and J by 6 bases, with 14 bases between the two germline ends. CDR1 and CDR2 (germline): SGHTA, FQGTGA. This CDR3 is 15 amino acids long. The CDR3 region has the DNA TGTGCCAGCAGCTTAGGGCCCGCTAGCTTCAATGAGCAGTTCTTC. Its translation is CASSLGPASFNEQFF.

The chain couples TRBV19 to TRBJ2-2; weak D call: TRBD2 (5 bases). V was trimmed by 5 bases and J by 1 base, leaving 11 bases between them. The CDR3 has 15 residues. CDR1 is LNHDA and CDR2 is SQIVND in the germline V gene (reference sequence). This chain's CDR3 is CASSLGRGNTGELFF. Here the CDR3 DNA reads TGTGCCAGTAGTCTCGGACGGGGGAACACCGGGGAGCTGTTTTTT.

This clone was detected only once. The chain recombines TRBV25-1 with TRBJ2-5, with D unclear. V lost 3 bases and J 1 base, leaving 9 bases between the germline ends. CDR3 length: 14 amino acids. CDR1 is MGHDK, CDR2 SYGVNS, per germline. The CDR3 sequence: CASSEPRIQETQYF. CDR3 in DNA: TGTGCCAGCAGTGAGCCTAGAATCCAAGAGACCCAGTACTTC.

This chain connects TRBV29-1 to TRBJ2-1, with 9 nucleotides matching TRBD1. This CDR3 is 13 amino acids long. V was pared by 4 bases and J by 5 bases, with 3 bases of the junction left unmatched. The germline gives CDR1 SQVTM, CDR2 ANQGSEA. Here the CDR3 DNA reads TGCAGCGTTGGGGACAGGGCCCACAATGAGCAGTTCTTC. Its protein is CSVGDRAHNEQFF.

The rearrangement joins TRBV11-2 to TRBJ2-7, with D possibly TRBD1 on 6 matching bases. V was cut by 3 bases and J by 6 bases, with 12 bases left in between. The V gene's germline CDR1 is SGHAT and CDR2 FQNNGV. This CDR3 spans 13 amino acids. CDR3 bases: TGTGCCAGCAGCTTCGGTCCAGGGGTCGAGCAGTACTTC. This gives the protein CASSFGPGVEQYF.

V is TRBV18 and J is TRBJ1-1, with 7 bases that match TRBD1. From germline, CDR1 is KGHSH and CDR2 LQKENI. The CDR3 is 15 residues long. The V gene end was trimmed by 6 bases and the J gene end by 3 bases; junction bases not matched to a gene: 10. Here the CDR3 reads CASSYRGSSYTEAFF. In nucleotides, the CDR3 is TGTGCCAGCTCCTACAGGGGTTCGTCCTACACTGAAGCTTTCTTT.

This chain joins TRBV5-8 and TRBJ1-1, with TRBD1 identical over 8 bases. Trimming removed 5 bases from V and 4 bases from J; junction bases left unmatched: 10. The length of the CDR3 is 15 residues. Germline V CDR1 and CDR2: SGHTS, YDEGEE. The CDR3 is CASRPWTGKSTEAFF. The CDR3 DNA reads TGTGCCAGCAGACCCTGGACAGGGAAGAGCACTGAAGCTTTCTTT.

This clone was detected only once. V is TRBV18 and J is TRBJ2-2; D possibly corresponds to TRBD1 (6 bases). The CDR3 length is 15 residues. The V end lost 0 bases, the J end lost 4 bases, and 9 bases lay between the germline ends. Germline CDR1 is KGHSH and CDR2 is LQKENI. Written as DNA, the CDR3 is TGTGCCAGCTCACCACCGCACAGGGTCACCGGGGAGCTGTTTTTT. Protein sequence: CASSPPHRVTGELFF.

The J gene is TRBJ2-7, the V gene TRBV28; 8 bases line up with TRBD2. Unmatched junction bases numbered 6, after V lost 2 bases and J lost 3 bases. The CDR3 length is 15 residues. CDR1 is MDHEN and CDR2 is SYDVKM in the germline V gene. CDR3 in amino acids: CASSLTSGSVYEQYF. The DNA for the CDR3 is TGTGCCAGCAGTTTAACCAGCGGGAGCGTCTACGAGCAGTACTTC. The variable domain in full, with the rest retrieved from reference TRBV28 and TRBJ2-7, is DVKVTQSSRYLVKRTGEKVFLECVQDMDHENMFWYRQDPGLGLRLIYFSYDVKMKEKGDIPEGYSVSREKKERFSLILESASTNQTSMYLCASSLTSGSVYEQYFGPGTRLTVT.

The CDR3: CASRVSPAGQETQYF. DNA for the CDR3: TGTGCCAGCCGGGTCTCCCCCGCGGGGCAAGAGACCCAGTACTTC. V usage is TRBV28 and J usage is TRBJ2-5; a weak D match, TRBD2 (6 bases). V was shortened by 8 bases and J by 2 bases, with 18 bases between the two germline ends. The CDR3 has 15 amino acids. The germline V gene has CDR1 MDHEN and CDR2 SYDVKM. The variable domain in full, completed from reference TRBV28 and TRBJ2-5, reads DVKVTQSSRYLVKRTGEKVFLECVQDMDHENMFWYRQDPGLGLRLIYFSYDVKMKEKGDIPEGYSVSREKKERFSLILESASTNQTSMYLCASRVSPAGQETQYFGPGTRLLVL.

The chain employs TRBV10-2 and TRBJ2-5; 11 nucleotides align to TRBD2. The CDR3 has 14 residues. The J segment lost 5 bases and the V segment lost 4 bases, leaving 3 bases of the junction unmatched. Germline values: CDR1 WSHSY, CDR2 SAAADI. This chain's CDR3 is CASSVLAGVETQYF. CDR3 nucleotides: TGCGCCAGCAGTGTACTAGCGGGAGTTGAGACCCAGTACTTC.

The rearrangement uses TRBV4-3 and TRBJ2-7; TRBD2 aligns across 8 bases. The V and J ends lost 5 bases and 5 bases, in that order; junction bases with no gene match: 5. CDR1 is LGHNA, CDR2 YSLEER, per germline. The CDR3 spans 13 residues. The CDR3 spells CASSYRGGHEQYF. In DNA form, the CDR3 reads TGCGCCAGCAGCTACCGGGGGGGTCACGAGCAGTACTTC.

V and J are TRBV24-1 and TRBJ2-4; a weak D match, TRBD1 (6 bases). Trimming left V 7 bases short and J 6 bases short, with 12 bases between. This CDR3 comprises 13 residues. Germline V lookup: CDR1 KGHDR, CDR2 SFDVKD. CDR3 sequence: CATSADRSNIQYF. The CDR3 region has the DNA TGTGCCACCAGCGCCGACAGGTCAAACATTCAGTACTTC.

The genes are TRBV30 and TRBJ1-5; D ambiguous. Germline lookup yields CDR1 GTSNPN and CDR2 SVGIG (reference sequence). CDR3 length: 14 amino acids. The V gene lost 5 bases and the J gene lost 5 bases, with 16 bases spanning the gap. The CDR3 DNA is TGTGCCTGGGGCTTAGGTAATCGGGATCAGCCCCAGCATTTT. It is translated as CAWGLGNRDQPQHF.